This T cell receptor beta chain was captured by sequencing in a study of blood T cell repertoires in COVID-19. The wider study: The United States, Italy and Spain were the sources of the acute and convalescent COVID-19 samples. In each case, the material was cDNA or gDNA derived from T cells, B-cell-depleted T cells, or PBMCs.

Per the original methods: Amplified reference gene primers provided the basis for estimating nucleated cell counts. TCRdb's table, derived via immunoSEQ multiplex PCR, lists solely in-frame clones and lacks some. V, J and clone size derive from that table, while D and trimming were established from the DNA sequence. The repertoire consists of about 220,000 clones, with roughly 84% occurring once and the leading ten covering roughly 2.4%. The germline V gene encodes CDR1 SEHNR and CDR2 FQNEAQ (reference sequence). CDR3 length equals 16 residues. V was trimmed by 5 bases and J by 0 bases, leaving 17 bases between them.

The sample taken for sequencing was peripheral blood. The V gene is TRBV7-9, the J gene TRBJ2-7; D is perhaps TRBD2 (5 bases). This TCR was sampled from a woman between 55 and 75 years old with acute or convalescent COVID-19. CDR3 bases: TGTGCCAGCAGCCCTCGGACTGGGCAACGCTCCTACGAGCAGTACTTC. Encoded protein: CASSPRTGQRSYEQYF.